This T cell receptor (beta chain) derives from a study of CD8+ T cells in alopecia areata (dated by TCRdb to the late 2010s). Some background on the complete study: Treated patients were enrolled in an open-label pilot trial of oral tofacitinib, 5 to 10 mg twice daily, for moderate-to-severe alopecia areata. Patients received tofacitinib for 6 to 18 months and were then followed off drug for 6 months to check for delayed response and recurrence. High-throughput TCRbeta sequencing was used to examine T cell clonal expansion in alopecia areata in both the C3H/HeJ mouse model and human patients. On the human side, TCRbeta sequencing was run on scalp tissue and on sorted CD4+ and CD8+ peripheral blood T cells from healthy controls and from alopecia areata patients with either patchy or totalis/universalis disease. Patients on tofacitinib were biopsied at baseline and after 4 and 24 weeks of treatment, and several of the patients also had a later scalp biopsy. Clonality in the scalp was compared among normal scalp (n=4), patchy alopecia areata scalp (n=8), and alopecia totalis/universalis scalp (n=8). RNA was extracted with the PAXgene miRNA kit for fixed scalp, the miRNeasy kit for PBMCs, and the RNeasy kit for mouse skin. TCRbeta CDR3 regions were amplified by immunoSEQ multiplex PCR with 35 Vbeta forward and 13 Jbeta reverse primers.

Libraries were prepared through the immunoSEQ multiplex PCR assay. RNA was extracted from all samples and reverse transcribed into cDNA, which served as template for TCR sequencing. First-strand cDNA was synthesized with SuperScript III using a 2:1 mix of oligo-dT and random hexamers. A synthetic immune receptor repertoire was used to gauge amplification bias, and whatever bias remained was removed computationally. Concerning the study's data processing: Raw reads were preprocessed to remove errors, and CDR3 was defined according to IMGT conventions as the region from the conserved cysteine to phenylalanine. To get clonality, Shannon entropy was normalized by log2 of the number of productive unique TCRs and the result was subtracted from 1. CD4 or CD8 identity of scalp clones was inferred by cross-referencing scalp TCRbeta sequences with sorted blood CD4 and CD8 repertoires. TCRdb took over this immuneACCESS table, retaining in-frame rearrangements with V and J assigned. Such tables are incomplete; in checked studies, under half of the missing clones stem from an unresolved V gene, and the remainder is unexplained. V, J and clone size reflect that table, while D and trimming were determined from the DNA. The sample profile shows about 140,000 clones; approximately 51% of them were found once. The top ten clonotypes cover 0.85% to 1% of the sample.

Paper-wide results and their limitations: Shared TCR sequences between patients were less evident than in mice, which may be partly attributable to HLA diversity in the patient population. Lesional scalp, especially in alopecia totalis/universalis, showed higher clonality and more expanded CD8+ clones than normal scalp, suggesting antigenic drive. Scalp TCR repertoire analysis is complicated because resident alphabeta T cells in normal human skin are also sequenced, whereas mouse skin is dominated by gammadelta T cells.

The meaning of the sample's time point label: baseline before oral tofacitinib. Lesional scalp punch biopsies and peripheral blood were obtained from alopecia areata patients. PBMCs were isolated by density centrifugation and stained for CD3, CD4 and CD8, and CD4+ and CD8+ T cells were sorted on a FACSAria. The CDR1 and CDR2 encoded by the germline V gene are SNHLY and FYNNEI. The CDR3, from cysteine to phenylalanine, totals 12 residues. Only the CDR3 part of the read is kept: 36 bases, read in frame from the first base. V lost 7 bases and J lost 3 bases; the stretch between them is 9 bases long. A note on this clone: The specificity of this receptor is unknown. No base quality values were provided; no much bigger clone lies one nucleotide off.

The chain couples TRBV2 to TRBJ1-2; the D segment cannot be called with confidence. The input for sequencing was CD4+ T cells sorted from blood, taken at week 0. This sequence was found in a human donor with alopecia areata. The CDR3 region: CASTLGDYGYTF. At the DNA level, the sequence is TGTGCCAGCACCCTTGGTGACTATGGCTACACCTTC.